The clone carrying this T cell receptor beta chain was counted at least ten times. Its antigen is unidentified. TCRdb used MiXCR to reprocess the RACE reads, holding one entry per CDR3 protein. Among a few hundred thousand distinct CDR3 sequences listed, nearly 6.5% were seen once. This record comes from a study of human T cells and chemical hapten exposure. The junction had 7 bases not matched to a gene; V was cut back by 6 bases and J by 5 bases. CDR1 and CDR2 (germline): SGHAT, FQNNGV. The CDR3 has 15 amino acids. The time point here: patch test 2, 6 weeks after DPC sensitization. The sample's treatment: therapeutic diphenylcyclopropenone sensitization with weekly scalp DPC. Study-level points and caveats: Alopecia affected the donors, so their immune response may differ from healthy people's. Once DPC sensitization occurred, TCRs above 1 in 1000 frequency showed no change.

The rearrangement joins TRBV11-2 to TRBJ2-3; TRBD1 matches at 11 bases. The receptor was derived from a woman aged 18 to 35 with alopecia areata. Some clones in this sample may be carry-over from other donors' samples. The sample here was whole blood, taken in connection with sensitization to the hapten diphenylcyclopropenone (DPC). Written as DNA, the CDR3 is TGTGCCAGCAGAGCCGGGACAGGGGGTAGAGATACGCAGTATTTT. Its protein is CASRAGTGGRDTQYF.